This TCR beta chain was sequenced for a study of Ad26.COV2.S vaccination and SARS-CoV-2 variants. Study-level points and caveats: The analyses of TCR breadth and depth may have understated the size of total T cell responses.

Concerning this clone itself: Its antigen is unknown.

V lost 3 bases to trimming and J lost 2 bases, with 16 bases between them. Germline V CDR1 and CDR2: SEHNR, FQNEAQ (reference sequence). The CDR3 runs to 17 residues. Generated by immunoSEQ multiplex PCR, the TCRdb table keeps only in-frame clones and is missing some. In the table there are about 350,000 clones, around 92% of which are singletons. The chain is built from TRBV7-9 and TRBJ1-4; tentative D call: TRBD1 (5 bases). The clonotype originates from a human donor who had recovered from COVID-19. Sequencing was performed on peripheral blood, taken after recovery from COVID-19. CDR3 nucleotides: TGTGCCAGCAGCTTCCCAGGGTTCTCTATTACTAATGAAAAACTGTTTTTT. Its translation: CASSFPGFSITNEKLFF.